The T cell receptor beta chain described here comes from a study of beta chain features in type 1 diabetes. Study-level background: Examined across all samples were some 99 million sorted cells.

The sample holds a few counts of this clone. Its antigen remains unidentified. The isolated RNA, all of it, was reverse transcribed, so expressed TCRB transcripts were what got sequenced. Using immunoSEQ multiplex PCR, the repertoire was profiled, and TCRdb retains in-frame clones only, with some absent. The sample carries under 400,000 clones, 10% to 15% recorded once. Germline-derived CDR1 and CDR2 are MGHDK and SYGVNS. CDR3 length: 13 residues. V was shortened by 6 bases and J by 8 bases, with 16 bases between the two germline ends. Study outcomes and limitations: In comparison with healthy donors, patients had naive, central memory and Treg TCRB repertoires that appeared more similar.

The specimen sequenced was naive CD4+ T cells from blood. The chain has TRBV25-1 and TRBJ1-2; a weak D match, TRBD1 (6 bases). This receptor was obtained from a man between 18 and 35 years old in good health. The DNA of the CDR3 is TGTGCCAGCAGGCCCGGGACAACCGAAGGCTACACCTTC. Its translation: CASRPGTTEGYTF.